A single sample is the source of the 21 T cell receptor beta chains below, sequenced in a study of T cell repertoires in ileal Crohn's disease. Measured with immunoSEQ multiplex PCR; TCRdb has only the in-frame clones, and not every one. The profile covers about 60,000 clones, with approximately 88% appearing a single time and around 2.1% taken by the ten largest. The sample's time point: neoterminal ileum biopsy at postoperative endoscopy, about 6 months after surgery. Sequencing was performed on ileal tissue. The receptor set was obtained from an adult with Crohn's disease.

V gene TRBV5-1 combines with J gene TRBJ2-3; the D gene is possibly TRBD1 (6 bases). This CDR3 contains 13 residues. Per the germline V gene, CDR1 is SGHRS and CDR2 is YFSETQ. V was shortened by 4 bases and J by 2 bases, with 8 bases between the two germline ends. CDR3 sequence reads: CASSGQPTDTQYF. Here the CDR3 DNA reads TGCGCCAGCAGCGGACAGCCCACAGATACGCAGTATTTT.

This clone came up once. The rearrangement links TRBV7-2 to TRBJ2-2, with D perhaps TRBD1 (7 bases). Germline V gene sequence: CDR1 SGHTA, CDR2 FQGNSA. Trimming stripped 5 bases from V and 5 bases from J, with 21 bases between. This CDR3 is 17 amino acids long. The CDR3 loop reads CASSPSGGGVLTGELFF. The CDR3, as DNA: TGTGCCAGCAGCCCGTCCGGAGGGGGCGTATTGACCGGGGAGCTGTTTTTT.

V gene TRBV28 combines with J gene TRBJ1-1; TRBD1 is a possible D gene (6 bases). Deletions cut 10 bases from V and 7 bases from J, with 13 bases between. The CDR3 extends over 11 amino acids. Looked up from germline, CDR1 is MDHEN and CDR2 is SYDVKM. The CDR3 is CATTTGIEAFF. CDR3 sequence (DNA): TGTGCCACGACTACAGGGATTGAAGCTTTCTTT.

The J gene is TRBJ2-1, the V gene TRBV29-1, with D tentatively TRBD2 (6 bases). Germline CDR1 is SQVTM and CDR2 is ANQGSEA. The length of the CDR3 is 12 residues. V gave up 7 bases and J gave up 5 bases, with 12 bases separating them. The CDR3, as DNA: TGCAGCGGGGGACTTAAAAACAATGAGCAGTTCTTC. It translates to CSGGLKNNEQFF.

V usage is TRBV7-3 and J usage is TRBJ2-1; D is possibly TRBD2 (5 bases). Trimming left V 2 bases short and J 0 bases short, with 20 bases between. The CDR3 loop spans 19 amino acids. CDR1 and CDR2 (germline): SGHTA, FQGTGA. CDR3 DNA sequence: TGTGCCAGCAGCTTAGTAGGGCTAGCAGGTGGAAGCTCCTACAATGAGCAGTTCTTC. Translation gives CASSLVGLAGGSSYNEQFF.

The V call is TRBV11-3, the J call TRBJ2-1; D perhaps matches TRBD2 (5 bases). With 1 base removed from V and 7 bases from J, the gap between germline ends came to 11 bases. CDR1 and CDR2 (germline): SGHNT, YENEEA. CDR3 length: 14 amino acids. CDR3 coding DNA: TGTGCCAGCAGCTTAGGGCCGGGGTGGAATGAGCAGTTCTTC. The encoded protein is CASSLGPGWNEQFF.

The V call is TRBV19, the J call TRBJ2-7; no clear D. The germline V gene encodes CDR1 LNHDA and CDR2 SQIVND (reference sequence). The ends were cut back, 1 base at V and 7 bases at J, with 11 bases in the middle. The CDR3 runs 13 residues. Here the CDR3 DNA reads TGTGCCAGTAGTATAGGAGAGGCGAAGGAGCAGTACGTC. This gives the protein CASSIGEAKEQYV.

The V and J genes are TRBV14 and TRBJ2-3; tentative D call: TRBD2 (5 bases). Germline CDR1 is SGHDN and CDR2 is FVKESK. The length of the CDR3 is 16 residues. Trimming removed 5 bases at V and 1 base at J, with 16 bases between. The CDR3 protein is CASSLRLNSGTDTQYF. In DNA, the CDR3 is TGTGCCAGCAGCTTACGACTAAACAGTGGCACAGATACGCAGTATTTT.

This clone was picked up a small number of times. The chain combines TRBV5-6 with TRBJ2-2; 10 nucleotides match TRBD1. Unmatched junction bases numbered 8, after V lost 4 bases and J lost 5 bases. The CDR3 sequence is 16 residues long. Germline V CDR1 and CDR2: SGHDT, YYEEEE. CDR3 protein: CASSKRTGGTTGELFF. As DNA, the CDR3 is TGTGCCAGCAGCAAAAGGACAGGGGGTACTACCGGGGAGCTGTTTTTT.

The CDR3 sequence is CASRLYVLDEQYF. The CDR3 nucleotides are TGTGCCAGCAGACTATATGTTCTAGACGAGCAGTACTTC. This chain connects TRBV27 to TRBJ2-7; D not certain. Germline CDR1 is MNHEY and CDR2 is SMNVEV (reference sequence). CDR3 size: 13 residues. The germline V and J ends were trimmed by 6 bases and 5 bases, with 14 bases remaining between them.

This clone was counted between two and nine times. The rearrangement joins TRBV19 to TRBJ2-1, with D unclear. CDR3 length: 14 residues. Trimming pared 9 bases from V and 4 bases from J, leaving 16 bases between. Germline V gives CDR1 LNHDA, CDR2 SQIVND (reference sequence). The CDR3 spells CASSWLAAYNEQFF. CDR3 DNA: TGTGCCAGCTCGTGGTTAGCTGCGTACAATGAGCAGTTCTTC.

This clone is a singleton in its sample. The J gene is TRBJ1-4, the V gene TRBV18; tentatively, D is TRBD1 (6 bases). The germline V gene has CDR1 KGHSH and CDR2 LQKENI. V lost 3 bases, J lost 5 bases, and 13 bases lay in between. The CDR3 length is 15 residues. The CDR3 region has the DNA TGTGCCAGCTCACCTACCGGGACACGGAATGAAAAACTGTTTTTT. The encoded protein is CASSPTGTRNEKLFF.

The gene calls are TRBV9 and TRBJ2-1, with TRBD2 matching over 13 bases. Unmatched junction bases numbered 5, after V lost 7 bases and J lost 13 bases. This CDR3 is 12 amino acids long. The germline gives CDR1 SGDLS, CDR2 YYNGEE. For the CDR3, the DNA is TGTGCCAGCGGACTAGCGGGAGAAGGTCAGTTCTTC. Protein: CASGLAGEGQFF.

The CDR3 nucleotides read TGTGCCAGCACCCATCCCGCGGGGGTAGCGAGACACCACTTTTCAAAGACCCAGTACTTC. Amino acid sequence: CASTHPAGVARHHFSKTQYF. The chain employs TRBV6-8 and TRBJ2-5; TRBD2 matches at 7 bases. The CDR3 extends over 20 amino acids. J lost 6 bases, V lost 7 bases, and 29 bases had no gene match. CDR1 MNHGY and CDR2 SAAAGT come from the germline V gene.

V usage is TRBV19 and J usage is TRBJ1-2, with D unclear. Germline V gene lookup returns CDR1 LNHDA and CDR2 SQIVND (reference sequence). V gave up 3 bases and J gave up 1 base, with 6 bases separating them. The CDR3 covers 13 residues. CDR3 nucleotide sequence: TGTGCCAGTAGTATCGGGATTAACTATGGCTACACCTTC. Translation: CASSIGINYGYTF.

This CDR3 reads CAGVPDRYSGETQYF. CDR3 bases: TGTGCCGGAGTCCCAGACCGTTATTCCGGGGAGACCCAGTACTTC. The chain uses TRBV2 and TRBJ2-5; D not resolved. Trimming shortened V by 11 bases and J by 5 bases, and 24 bases separated the two germline ends. CDR3 size: 15 residues. CDR1 is SNHLY, CDR2 FYNNEI, per germline. Based on the CDR3 plus reference TRBV2 and TRBJ2-5, the full variable domain is EPEVTQTPSHQVTQMGQEVILRCVPISNHLYFYWYRQILGQKVEFLVSFYNNEISEKSEIFDDQFSVERPDGSNFTLKIRSTKLEDSAMYFCAGVPDRYSGETQYFGPGTRLLVL.

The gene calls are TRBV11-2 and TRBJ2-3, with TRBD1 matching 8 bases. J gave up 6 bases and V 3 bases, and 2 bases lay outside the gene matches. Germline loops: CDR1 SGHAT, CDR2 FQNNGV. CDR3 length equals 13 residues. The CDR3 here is CASSFWTGDTQYF. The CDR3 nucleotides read TGTGCCAGCAGCTTTTGGACAGGGGATACGCAGTATTTT.

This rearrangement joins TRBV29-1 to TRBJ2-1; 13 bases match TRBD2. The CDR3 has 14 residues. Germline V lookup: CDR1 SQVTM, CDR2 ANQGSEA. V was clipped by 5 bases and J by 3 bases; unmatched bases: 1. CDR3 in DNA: TGCAGCGTTCGGACTAGCGGGGGCTACAATGAGCAGTTCTTC. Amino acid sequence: CSVRTSGGYNEQFF.

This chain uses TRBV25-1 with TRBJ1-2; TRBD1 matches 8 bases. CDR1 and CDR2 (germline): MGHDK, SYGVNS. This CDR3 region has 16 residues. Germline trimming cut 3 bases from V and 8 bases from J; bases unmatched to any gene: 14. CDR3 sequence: CASSERGIQGGYGYTF. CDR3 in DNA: TGTGCCAGCAGTGAGAGGGGGATACAGGGGGGATACGGCTACACCTTC.

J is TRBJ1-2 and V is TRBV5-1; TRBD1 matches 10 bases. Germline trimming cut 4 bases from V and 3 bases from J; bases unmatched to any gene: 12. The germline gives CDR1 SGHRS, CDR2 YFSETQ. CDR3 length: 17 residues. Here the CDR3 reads CASSIGTGEAGDYGYTF. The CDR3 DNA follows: TGCGCCAGCAGCATCGGGACAGGGGAGGCGGGGGACTATGGCTACACCTTC.

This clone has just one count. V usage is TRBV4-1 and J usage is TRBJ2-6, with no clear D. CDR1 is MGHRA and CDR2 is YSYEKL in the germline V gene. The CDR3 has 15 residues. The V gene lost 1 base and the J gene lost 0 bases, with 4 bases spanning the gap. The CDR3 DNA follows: TGCGCCAGCAGCCAAGTCGTCTCTGGGGCCAACGTCCTGACTTTC. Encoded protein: CASSQVVSGANVLTF.